This paragraph covers one TCR beta chain sequence. It has no known antigen specificity. No quality values exist for individual bases; no much larger clone is one base distant. Library creation used the immunoSEQ multiplex PCR assay. This is the immuneACCESS table as TCRdb keeps it, with only in-frame sequences that have V and J called. A part of the clones is gone; compared with another copy, unresolved V genes explain less than half, and the rest is unexplained. The sample table shows about 120,000 clones, and approximately 93% are seen once. The ten largest clones add up to 6.2% of the sample. CDR1 and CDR2 were assigned from the germline V gene as SNHLY and FYNNEI. Including cysteine and phenylalanine, the CDR3 has 14 amino acids. Only CDR3 DNA is held: 42 bases, read in frame from base 1. The germline ends are 17 bases apart after V is trimmed by 9 bases and J by 2 bases. These data are taken from a study of T cell changes during pregnancy in multiple sclerosis (dated by TCRdb to about 2019). About the full investigation: The study looked at changes in the T cell repertoire across pregnancy in women with multiple sclerosis.

The origin of this receptor is a female donor with multiple sclerosis, enrolled in a pregnancy study. Sequencing was performed on peripheral blood, taken before pregnancy. Recombination connected TRBV2 to TRBJ2-7; a tentative D call is TRBD2 (6 bases match). The sequenced DNA: TGTGCCAGTCACTCCCGGGAGATCCCCTACGAGCAGTACTTC. It specifies CASHSREIPYEQYF.